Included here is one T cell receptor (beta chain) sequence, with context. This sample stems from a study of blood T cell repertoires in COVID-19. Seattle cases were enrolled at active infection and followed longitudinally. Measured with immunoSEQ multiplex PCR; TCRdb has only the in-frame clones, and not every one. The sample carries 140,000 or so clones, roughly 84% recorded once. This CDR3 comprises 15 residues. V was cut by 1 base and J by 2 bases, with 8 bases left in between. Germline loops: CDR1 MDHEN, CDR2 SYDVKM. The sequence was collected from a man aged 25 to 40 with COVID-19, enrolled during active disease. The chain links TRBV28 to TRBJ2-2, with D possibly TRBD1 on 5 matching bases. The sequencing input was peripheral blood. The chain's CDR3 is CASSLLQGNTGELFF. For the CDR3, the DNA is TGTGCCAGCAGTTTATTGCAGGGTAACACCGGGGAGCTGTTTTTT.